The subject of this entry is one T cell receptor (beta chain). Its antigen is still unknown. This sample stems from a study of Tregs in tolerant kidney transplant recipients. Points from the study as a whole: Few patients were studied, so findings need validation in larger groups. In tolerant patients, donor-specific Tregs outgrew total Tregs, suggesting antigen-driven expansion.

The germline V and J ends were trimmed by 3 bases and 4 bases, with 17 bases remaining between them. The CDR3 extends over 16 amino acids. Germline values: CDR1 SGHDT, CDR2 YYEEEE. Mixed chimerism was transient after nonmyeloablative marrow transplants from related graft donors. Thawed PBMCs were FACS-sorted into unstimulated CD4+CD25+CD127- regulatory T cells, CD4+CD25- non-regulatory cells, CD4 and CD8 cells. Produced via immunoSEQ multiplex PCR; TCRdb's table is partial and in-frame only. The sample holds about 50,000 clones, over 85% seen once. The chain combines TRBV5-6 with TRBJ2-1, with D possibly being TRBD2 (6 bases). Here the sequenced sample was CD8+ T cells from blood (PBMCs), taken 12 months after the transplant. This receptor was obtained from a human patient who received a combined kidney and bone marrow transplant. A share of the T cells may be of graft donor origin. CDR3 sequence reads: CASSWGRGGDYNEQFF. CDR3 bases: TGTGCCAGCAGCTGGGGAAGGGGCGGGGATTACAATGAGCAGTTCTTC.